This T cell receptor beta chain is drawn from a study of T cell repertoires in cytomegalovirus infection. Study summary: Public signatures in TCR beta pointed to CMV infection and matching HLA type.

One entry per CDR3 protein, called by TCRdb with MiXCR from the reads. The sample has about 900,000 distinct CDR3 sequences, around 31% seen once. Germline assignment: CDR1 SEHNR and CDR2 FQNEAQ (reference sequence). CDR3 length: 15 residues. V lost 5 bases, J lost 6 bases, and 10 bases stayed unmatched. For this clonotype: No antigen is known for it.

The clonotype comes from a human donor in good health (CMV status not recorded). Some clones in this sample may be carry-over from other donors' samples. The rearrangement uses TRBV7-9 and TRBJ1-2; the match to TRBD1 covers 9 bases. Sequenced here: cultured CD8+ T cells from PBMCs, sampled from culture after CMV antigen stimulation. This chain's CDR3 is CASSPGTGSDNGYTF. CDR3 DNA: TGTGCCAGCAGCCCCGGGACAGGGAGTGATAATGGCTACACCTTC.